One sample yielded the 30 T cell receptor beta chains listed below, sequenced in a study of blood T cells in healthy people across ages. A J-beta primer mix and a sample-barcoded 5' primer were used in a second PCR of roughly 6 to 12 cycles. TCRdb recomputed calls from the 5' RACE reads with MiXCR, one row per CDR3 protein. The repertoire holds around 1,500,000 distinct CDR3 sequences, with approximately 40% as singletons. The sample taken for sequencing was blood. The receptors come from a woman aged 18 to 35 in good health.

V is TRBV7-9 and J is TRBJ2-1; 8 bases are shared with TRBD2. The junction had 10 bases not matched to a gene; V was cut back by 5 bases and J by 7 bases. The CDR3 is 15 amino acids. Germline lookup yields CDR1 SEHNR and CDR2 FQNEAQ (reference sequence). Written as DNA, the CDR3 is TGTGCCAGCAGCCCCGGGGGGGGGTATCGGAATGAGCAGTTCTTC. Translated: CASSPGGGYRNEQFF.

The rearrangement uses TRBV7-6 and TRBJ2-1, with 8 bases that match TRBD2. The germline V gene has CDR1 SGHVS and CDR2 FNYEAQ. Trimming removed 0 bases from V and 4 bases from J; junction bases left unmatched: 8. This CDR3 has 17 residues. CDR3 region: CASSLAPGLGFYNEQFF. The CDR3 DNA is TGTGCCAGCAGCTTAGCTCCGGGACTAGGGTTTTACAATGAGCAGTTCTTC.

This chain connects TRBV4-1 to TRBJ1-2; 7 bases are shared with TRBD1. The germline gives CDR1 MGHRA, CDR2 YSYEKL. CDR3 length: 17 amino acids. V dropped 4 bases and J dropped 1; count of bases not matched to a gene: 12. The DNA for the CDR3 is TGCGCCAGCAGCCCAGGACAGGAGTCGAGTCTTAACTATGGCTACACCTTC. It yields the protein CASSPGQESSLNYGYTF.

DNA of the CDR3: TGTGCCAGCAGCTTAGTCGTTGTCGAGGGTCGGCCGGAGAGCACAGATACGCAGTATTTT. Protein: CASSLVVVEGRPESTDTQYF. This rearrangement joins TRBV7-8 to TRBJ2-3; tentative D call: TRBD2 (5 bases). Trimming shortened V by 1 base and J by 0 bases, and 23 bases separated the two germline ends. Germline V gene sequence: CDR1 SGHVS, CDR2 FQNEAQ. This CDR3 comprises 20 residues.

The chain links TRBV6-5 to TRBJ2-1; D gene ambiguous. Trimming pared 6 bases from V and 4 bases from J, leaving 13 bases between. The CDR3 runs 14 residues. Looked up from germline, CDR1 is MNHEY and CDR2 is SVGAGI. Written as DNA, the CDR3 is TGTGCCAGCAGGTACGCCCAGTATTACAATGAGCAGTTCTTC. This translates into CASRYAQYYNEQFF.

This clonotype has more than one count but fewer than ten. The chain carries TRBV25-1 and TRBJ2-5, with 7 bases that match TRBD2. This CDR3 contains 14 residues. J gave up 5 bases and V 5 bases, and 8 bases lay outside the gene matches. Germline CDR1 MGHDK, CDR2 SYGVNS. As DNA, the CDR3 is TGTGCCAGCAGTTTAGCAGCGGGGTTGGAGACCCAGTACTTC. It is translated as CASSLAAGLETQYF.

On this clonotype itself: At one end the junction does not follow the germline gene, possibly because of a read error. V is TRBV7-9 and J is TRBJ2-7; 11 positions agree with TRBD2. The germline V gene has CDR1 SEHNR and CDR2 FQNEAQ (reference sequence). The CDR3 is made up of 15 amino acids. This CDR3 is CASSSKGLADNEQYF. The CDR3 DNA reads TGCGCCAGCAGCTCCAAGGGACTAGCGGACAATGAGCAGTACTTC.

The V call is TRBV12-3 or TRBV12-4, the J call TRBJ2-1, with 13 positions matching TRBD2. The CDR3 loop spans 19 amino acids. V was clipped by 5 bases and J by 7 bases; unmatched bases: 17. In nucleotides, the CDR3 is TGTGCCAGCAGTCCAAGCTTGGGGCGGACTAGCGGGGGCGGGAATGAGCAGTTCTTC. Amino acids: CASSPSLGRTSGGGNEQFF.

V and J are TRBV29-1 and TRBJ2-3; D may be TRBD2 (5 bases). CDR3 length: 12 amino acids. V lost 6 bases and J 2 bases, leaving 9 bases between the germline ends. In germline, CDR1 is SQVTM, CDR2 ANQGSEA. The CDR3 protein is CSVGNSTDTQYF. The CDR3 region has the DNA TGCAGCGTCGGGAACTCCACAGATACGCAGTATTTT.

CDR3 sequence: CSAMGAVEQFF. The CDR3 region has the DNA TGCAGTGCTATGGGGGCGGTTGAGCAGTTCTTC. This rearrangement joins TRBV20-1 to TRBJ2-1; maybe TRBD1 (6 bases). V was trimmed by 4 bases and J by 9 bases, leaving 10 bases between them. This CDR3 is 11 amino acids long. CDR1 and CDR2 from the germline V gene are DFQATT and SNEGSKA (reference sequence).

As for this clonotype: Relative to the germline gene, one junction end is altered; a read error may explain this. The chain recombines TRBV14 with TRBJ2-1; D ambiguous. Germline V gene sequence: CDR1 SGHDN, CDR2 FVKESK. The CDR3 extends over 12 amino acids. As DNA, the CDR3 is TGTGCCTGCAGCCAAGAGGCGTATGAGCAGTTCTTC. Protein: CACSQEAYEQFF.

V gene TRBV10-3 combines with J gene TRBJ1-4, with TRBD1 matching 7 bases. V was clipped by 10 bases and J by 7 bases; unmatched bases: 3. Germline-derived CDR1 and CDR2 are ENHRY and SYGVKD. The CDR3 has 11 amino acids. CDR3 sequence (DNA): TGTGCCAGCCGGGACAGTGAAAAACTGTTTTTT. Residues: CASRDSEKLFF.

V and J are TRBV12-5 and TRBJ1-1; 7 nucleotides agree with TRBD1. The germline V gene encodes CDR1 LGHNT and CDR2 FRNRAP. There are 16 residues in the CDR3. The V and J ends lost 5 bases and 4 bases, in that order; junction bases with no gene match: 13. The CDR3 is CASGARQGLSGTEAFF. The CDR3 DNA is TGTGCTAGTGGTGCCCGACAGGGATTGTCTGGCACTGAAGCTTTCTTT.

Notes on this clonotype: This could be a read error, since a much larger clone is one nucleotide away. The chain joins TRBV15 to TRBJ2-7; 7 bases are a match to TRBD2. There are 14 residues in the CDR3. Germline V gene data show CDR1 as LNHNV and CDR2 as YYDKDF (reference sequence). Losses at the gene ends were 3 bases for V and 7 bases for J; bases not matched to a gene: 9. CDR3 bases: TGTGCCACCAGCAGCCGGGACTACTACAATGAGCAGTACTTC. It specifies CATSSRDYYNEQYF.

This chain connects TRBV20-1 to TRBJ1-5; TRBD1 is a possible D gene (5 bases). Trimming left V 5 bases short and J 4 bases short, with 27 bases between. The germline CDR1 and CDR2 sequences are DFQATT and SNEGSKA (reference sequence). The CDR3 runs 18 residues. This CDR3 is CSAGPPQDTPVHNQPQHF. Here the CDR3 DNA reads TGCAGTGCTGGTCCCCCACAGGACACTCCAGTTCATAATCAGCCCCAGCATTTT.

The chain couples TRBV7-2 to TRBJ1-1, with D unresolved. This CDR3 has 20 residues. From germline, CDR1 is SGHTA and CDR2 FQGNSA. V dropped 9 bases and J dropped 2 bases, with 34 bases sitting between them. This CDR3 is CASSRSLTRDRTRVNTEAFF. The CDR3 coding sequence is TGTGCCAGTTCCCGCTCCCTAACGCGAGATCGTACTCGTGTCAACACTGAAGCTTTCTTT.

Only a few counts were recorded for this clonotype. V gene TRBV12-5 combines with J gene TRBJ2-7; TRBD2 matches 7 bases. Trimming cost V 5 bases and J 0 bases; bases outside gene matches: 7. Germline V gene data show CDR1 as LGHNT and CDR2 as FRNRAP. CDR3 length: 15 residues. The CDR3 sequence: CASGPAGVSSYEQYF. The CDR3 DNA follows: TGTGCTAGTGGTCCGGCGGGGGTCAGCTCCTACGAGCAGTACTTC.

The J gene is TRBJ2-1, the V gene TRBV7-6; 11 bases agree with TRBD2. Losses at the gene ends were 5 bases for V and 8 bases for J; bases not matched to a gene: 8. Per germline, CDR1 SGHVS and CDR2 FNYEAQ. The CDR3 covers 15 residues. CDR3 amino acids: CASSPTSGGGYEQFF. The CDR3 coding sequence is TGTGCCAGCAGCCCAACTAGCGGGGGAGGCTATGAGCAGTTCTTC. The variable domain in full, completed from reference TRBV7-6 and TRBJ2-1, reads GAGVSQSPRYKVTKRGQDVALRCDPISGHVSLYWYRQALGQGPEFLTYFNYEAQQDKSGLPNDRFSAERPEGSISTLTIQRTEQRDSAMYRCASSPTSGGGYEQFFGPGTRLTVL.

This rearrangement joins TRBV5-5 to TRBJ2-7; possible D gene TRBD2, 5 bases. CDR1 is SGHKS, CDR2 YYEKEE, per germline (reference sequence). This CDR3 is built from 15 residues. Between the trimmed V and J ends, which lost 7 bases and 2 bases, there was a span of 19 bases. CDR3 nucleotides: TGTGCCAGCCTAGTCGGGGATCACCTTACCTACGAGCAGTACTTC. As protein: CASLVGDHLTYEQYF.

CDR3 sequence: CARYEGGHTEAFF. The CDR3 nucleotides are TGTGCCAGATATGAAGGAGGGCACACTGAAGCTTTCTTT. The rearrangement uses TRBV21-1 and TRBJ1-1. TRBV21-1 corresponds to a pseudogene. The CDR3 has 13 residues.

This clonotype was seen a handful of times. The chain employs TRBV20-1 and TRBJ2-7; D remains unclear. The CDR3 sequence is 13 residues long. Germline CDR1 is DFQATT and CDR2 is SNEGSKA (reference sequence). V dropped 5 bases and J dropped 3 bases, with 14 bases sitting between them. CDR3 loop: CSAHQIQSYEQYF. The CDR3 DNA follows: TGCAGTGCTCACCAAATACAGAGCTACGAGCAGTACTTC.

This clonotype was seen more than once but under ten times. This chain joins TRBV5-1 and TRBJ2-5, with TRBD2 matching over 16 bases. Germline V CDR1 and CDR2: SGHRS, YFSETQ. Unmatched junction bases numbered 3, after V lost 2 bases and J lost 2 bases. The CDR3 contains 17 residues. DNA of the CDR3: TGCGCCAGCAGCTTCGGGACTAGCGGGGGGGTTCAAGAGACCCAGTACTTC. Translating it yields CASSFGTSGGVQETQYF.

The gene calls are TRBV28 and TRBJ1-2, with 7 bases that match TRBD1. Germline assignment: CDR1 MDHEN and CDR2 SYDVKM. The CDR3 is 16 residues long. V dropped 5 bases and J dropped 4; count of bases not matched to a gene: 13. The DNA for the CDR3 is TGTGCCAGCAGTCCCCTCACGGGACAGCCGTCCTATGGCTACACCTTC. Protein: CASSPLTGQPSYGYTF.

Here the CDR3 DNA reads TGCAGTGCTAGATTAGCCGGGATCGAGACCCAGTACTTC. It yields the protein CSARLAGIETQYF. V and J are TRBV20-1 and TRBJ2-5; weak D call: TRBD2 (5 bases). Per germline, CDR1 DFQATT and CDR2 SNEGSKA (reference sequence). The CDR3 loop spans 13 amino acids. V was clipped by 2 bases and J by 5 bases, with 12 bases between them.

This clonotype appeared a few times. CDR3 nucleotide sequence: TGTGGGACCCTCAACCAAGAGACCCAGTACTTC. Protein product: CGTLNQETQYF. The gene calls are TRBV28 and TRBJ2-5; D unresolved. Germline loops: CDR1 MDHEN, CDR2 SYDVKM. The CDR3 sequence is 11 residues long.

This sequence joins TRBV25-1 and TRBJ2-7, with D unclear. The V gene's germline CDR1 is MGHDK and CDR2 SYGVNS. Trimming shortened V by 6 bases and J by 0 bases, and 9 bases separated the two germline ends. The CDR3 has 13 residues. In DNA form, the CDR3 reads TGTGCCAGCAGGGGCGCATCCTCCTACGAGCAGTACTTC. Amino acid sequence: CASRGASSYEQYF.

V and J are TRBV24-1 and TRBJ2-3, with unresolved D. CDR3 length equals 14 residues. V lost 3 bases and J 2 bases, leaving 8 bases between the germline ends. Looked up from germline, CDR1 is KGHDR and CDR2 is SFDVKD. CDR3 loop: CATSDPPTTDTQYF. CDR3 sequence (DNA): TGTGCCACCAGTGATCCCCCAACCACAGATACGCAGTATTTT.

The V gene is TRBV7-7, the J gene TRBJ2-7; 11 bases match TRBD1. The DNA matches TRBJ2-5 better at its end, which makes the J call doubtful. The CDR3 totals 15 residues. The germline CDR1 and CDR2 sequences are SSHAT and FNYEAQ (reference sequence). As DNA, the CDR3 is TGTGCCAGCAGCTCCACCGGGACAGGGGGGGAGACCCAGTACTTC. Residues: CASSSTGTGGETQYF.

The V call is TRBV24-1, the J call TRBJ2-1; 10 positions match TRBD2. Per the germline V gene, CDR1 is KGHDR and CDR2 is SFDVKD. This CDR3 region has 16 residues. The ends lost 4 bases at V and 0 bases at J; junction bases unmatched: 2. DNA of the CDR3: TGTGCCACCAGTGACTCTAGCGGGGGCTCCTACAATGAGCAGTTCTTC. Protein sequence: CATSDSSGGSYNEQFF.

At least ten counts were recorded for this clonotype. The genes are TRBV4-1 and TRBJ2-1, with 10 bases matching TRBD1. The CDR3 consists of 15 residues. The V and J ends lost 5 bases and 1 base, in that order; junction bases with no gene match: 2. Germline V gives CDR1 MGHRA, CDR2 YSYEKL. The CDR3 bases are TGCGCCAGCAGCGGACAGGGGGAGTCCTACAATGAGCAGTTCTTC. Encoded protein: CASSGQGESYNEQFF.